This T cell receptor beta chain emerged from a study of neurological immune-mediated disorders. Notes on the study in general: Multiple sclerosis, the disease with the least TCR clonal expansion, fell below healthy controls, whereas HTLV-1-associated myelopathy showed the most.

This clonotype was recorded many times. Its antigen is as yet unknown. After removal of 3 bases from V and 9 bases from J, the junction contained 9 bases not matched to a gene. Germline CDR1 reads SGHVS; CDR2 reads FQNEAQ. This CDR3 comprises 15 residues. Synthesis of cDNA was accomplished via 5'RACE employing 10-nucleotide random UMIs. Via MiXCR, TCRdb re-called the 5' RACE reads, giving one row per CDR3 protein. This sample has fewer than 80,000 distinct CDR3 sequences, with approximately 4.6% found just once. The specimen sequenced was PBMCs. The chain uses TRBV7-8 and TRBJ2-2; 8 positions match TRBD1. This receptor was identified in a woman aged 45-65 years with multiple sclerosis. CDR3 region: CASSFKTGATRELFF. The CDR3 coding sequence is TGTGCCAGCAGCTTTAAGACAGGGGCAACCCGGGAGCTGTTTTTT. Filled out from reference TRBV7-8 and TRBJ2-2, the complete variable domain reads GAGVSQSPRYKVAKRGQDVALRCDPISGHVSLFWYQQALGQGPEFLTYFQNEAQLDKSGLPSDRFFAERPEGSVSTLKIQRTQQEDSAVYLCASSFKTGATRELFFGEGSRLTVL.